A selection of T cell receptor beta chains follows, all from one sample in a study of regulatory T cells in long-lasting Graves disease. TCRdb reprocessed the multiplex PCR reads via MiXCR and lists one record per CDR3 protein. The table records over 650,000 distinct CDR3 sequences, about 32% of them present only once. Specimen: peripheral blood mononuclear cells (PBMCs), collected when the disease was refractory, from a patient treated with antithyroid drugs. These receptor sequences come from a female donor with Graves disease. Both conserved end residues are trimmed from each CDR3.

TRBJ2-5 TRBV28 ASRQRTGRLETQY
TRBJ2-4 TRBV6-1 ASQELAGVLNIQY
TRBJ1-1 TRBV18 ASSPWATGLNTEAF
TRBJ2-5 TRBV9 ASSVGLAGVEETQY
TRBJ1-1 TRBV19 ASSSGTGAVTEAF
TRBJ1-6 TRBV6-2/TRBV6-3 ASSYSRAGSSYNSPLH
TRBJ1-1 TRBV12-3/TRBV12-4 ASSLNSMNTEAF
TRBJ1-2 TRBV14 ASSRDRIRYT
TRBJ2-7 TRBV5-1 ASSFGLAGDPGEQY
TRBJ1-1 TRBV15 ATSRVAGVTEAF
TRBJ1-1 TRBV20-1 SASTYANTEAF
TRBJ1-6 TRBV7-9 ASRSESGYSPLH
TRBJ2-6 TRBV7-3 ASSPTGGSPGANVLT
TRBJ2-7 TRBV5-1 ASSFYVGAYEQY
TRBJ2-3 TRBV12-5 ASGLVRSGVEADTQY
TRBJ1-5 TRBV6-1 ASTDFGGSSNQPQH
TRBJ2-3 TRBV7-3 ASSSWTGGTDTQY
TRBJ1-1 TRBV2 ASSLKPATEAF
TRBJ1-1 TRBV5-1 ASSPQGLFTEAF
TRBJ2-7 TRBV6-1 ASTPLGAGGSYEQY
TRBJ1-1 TRBV20-1 SVSNVDGAEAF
TRBJ1-2 TRBV29-1 SAKGQTNYGYA
TRBJ2-5 TRBV3-1 ASSPRPGLRFQETQY
TRBJ1-5 TRBV20-1 SARDHAIQGGNQPQH
TRBJ1-2 TRBV10-3 ATGGQVINGYT
TRBJ1-1 TRBV28 ASSVITGTGGSEAF
TRBJ2-7 TRBV20-1 SARDTIPPYEQY
TRBJ1-1 TRBV7-9 ASSRYIQGAEAF
TRBJ2-1 TRBV12-3/TRBV12-4 ASSLKADNEEF
TRBJ1-1 TRBV11-2 ASSLTTGGGTEAF
TRBJ2-5 TRBV4-1 ASLPGVGQGTQY
TRBJ2-7 TRBV7-3 ASSSKVGLVIYEQY
TRBJ2-6 TRBV25-1 ASSPGTPFNSGANVLT
TRBJ2-7 TRBV20-1 SAFSGQGKNEQY
TRBJ2-5 TRBV19 ASSGGLASQETQY
TRBJ2-5 TRBV6-2/TRBV6-3 ASSYFHLPGKETQY
TRBJ1-1 TRBV6-1 ASSRRAATHTEAF
TRBJ2-2 TRBV11-2 ASSLDAGTGELF
TRBJ1-1 TRBV29-1 SVSRNTEAF
TRBJ1-3 TRBV2 ASIRGGGNTIY
TRBJ1-2 TRBV20-1 SANQDRLYDGYT
TRBJ2-2 TRBV6-1 ASKDTGSLTGELF
TRBJ1-5 TRBV7-2 ASSLVGGGSQPQH
TRBJ1-1 TRBV13 ASGVGSNTEAF
TRBJ1-2 TRBV20-1 SARDRNVKIAGQGAGGYT
TRBJ2-7 TRBV20-1 SVGANPYEQY
TRBJ1-2 TRBV28 ASSPTGTEGYT
TRBJ1-5 TRBV20-1 SARGGTGVWQPQH
TRBJ2-2 TRBV7-3 ASSHEGFHTGELF
TRBJ1-1 TRBV13 ASSFHRASWGASNTEAF